The rows below give T cell receptor beta chains drawn from one sample of a study of cytomegalovirus exposure and HLA in healthy donors. Profiling relied on immunoSEQ multiplex PCR, and the TCRdb table lists in-frame clones only, not all of them. Among under 200,000 clones listed, about 80% were seen once. Input material: PBMCs. The source is a man aged 25-45 years in good health and CMV-seronegative. Both conserved end residues are part of each CDR3.

CDR3 protein: CASSLQGAHEQYF; CDR3 length: 13; J gene: NA; V gene: TRBV5-4
CDR3 protein: CASSISAGEFNEQFF; CDR3 length: 15; J gene: TRBJ2-1; V gene: TRBV19
CDR3 protein: CATHSGQLTGELFF; CDR3 length: 14; J gene: TRBJ2-2; V gene: TRBV15
CDR3 protein: CASKGELHEQYF; CDR3 length: 12; J gene: TRBJ2-7; V gene: TRBV21-1
CDR3 protein: CFRGGDGYTF; CDR3 length: 10; J gene: TRBJ1-2; V gene: TRBV21-1
CDR3 protein: CASSSSREIRQETQYF; CDR3 length: 16; J gene: TRBJ2-5; V gene: TRBV27
CDR3 protein: CASSEALRRGSGNTEAFF; CDR3 length: 18; J gene: TRBJ1-1; V gene: TRBV2
CDR3 protein: CASNPGGTNEKLFF; CDR3 length: 14; J gene: TRBJ1-4; V gene: TRBV5-4
CDR3 protein: CASSATGYTEAFF; CDR3 length: 13; J gene: TRBJ1-1; V gene: TRBV11-3
CDR3 protein: CAWTPPRGFNEKLFF; CDR3 length: 15; J gene: TRBJ1-4; V gene: TRBV30